This T cell receptor (beta chain) derives from a study of spatial heterogeneity in lung cancer. Study-wide background: At a median of around two years after resection, follow-up PBMC samples were sequenced when available.

This clonotype was observed many times. Each CDR3 protein is one row after TCRdb ran MiXCR on the 5' RACE reads. The sample lists roughly 120,000 distinct CDR3 sequences, 10% to 15% occurring once. CDR1 and CDR2 (germline): DFQATT, SNEGSKA (reference sequence). V lost 2 bases, J lost 1 base, and 9 bases lay in between. The CDR3 is made up of 14 amino acids. As to time point: blood at routine non-recurrence follow-up after resection. Extraction of whole RNA from tumor, nontumor lung or frozen PBMC preceded unsorted sequencing. V and J are TRBV20-1 and TRBJ2-4; a possible D gene is TRBD1 (6 bases). The sequencing here drew on PBMCs, taken at follow-up. The source of this sequence is a male donor with early-stage non-small cell lung cancer. CDR3 nucleotides: TGCAGTGCTAGACAGGGGCGGGCCAAAAACATTCAGTACTTC. This gives the protein CSARQGRAKNIQYF.